The 25 T cell receptor beta chains presented below share a single source sample, sequenced in a study of blood T cell repertoires in COVID-19. Sequencing was performed with immunoSEQ multiplex PCR; in TCRdb, only in-frame clones are kept and a portion is missing. Among 120,000 to 150,000 clones listed, 80% were seen once. The sequencing sample was made of peripheral blood. The receptors come from a man aged 60-69 years with active or convalescent COVID-19.

This clone has a single count. V is TRBV7-8 and J is TRBJ2-2; D not resolved. The CDR3 extends over 14 amino acids. CDR1 is SGHVS and CDR2 is FQNEAQ in the germline V gene. V was shortened by 4 bases and J by 7 bases, with 13 bases between the two germline ends. CDR3 DNA: TGTGCCAGCAGCTACCAACGACCGGGCGGGGAGCTGTTTTTT. Amino acid sequence: CASSYQRPGGELFF.

As for this clone: The sample carries other DNA sequences with the same CDR3. V is TRBV10-3 and J is TRBJ1-5; TRBD1 matches 8 bases. The CDR3 is made up of 13 amino acids. V lost 3 bases, J lost 6 bases, and 1 base stayed unmatched. Germline-derived CDR1 and CDR2 are ENHRY and SYGVKD. The CDR3 DNA reads TGTGCCATCAGTGAACAGGGGGGTCAGCCCCAGCATTTT. It codes for CAISEQGGQPQHF.

The chain combines TRBV5-1 with TRBJ2-3; D is perhaps TRBD2 (5 bases). V shed 4 bases and J shed 5 bases, with 14 bases lying between them. The CDR3 is made up of 14 amino acids. The germline V gene has CDR1 SGHRS and CDR2 YFSETQ. CDR3 bases: TGCGCCAGCAGCCCGGGGTACCACGGAGATACGCAGTATTTT. Translating it yields CASSPGYHGDTQYF.

The rearrangement joins TRBV7-9 to TRBJ2-5; D is perhaps TRBD2 (6 bases). Germline V gene sequence: CDR1 SEHNR, CDR2 FQNEAQ (reference sequence). The ends were cut back, 5 bases at V and 10 bases at J, with 20 bases in the middle. CDR3 length: 14 amino acids. The CDR3 loop is CASSERGGTEVQYF. The CDR3 nucleotides read TGTGCCAGCAGCGAGCGTGGGGGGACTGAGGTCCAGTACTTC.

The rearrangement uses TRBV23-1 and TRBJ1-2, with 9 bases that match TRBD1. TRBV23-1 belongs to the ORF category, with a function that is uncertain. The CDR3 is 16 residues long. V gave up 3 bases and J gave up 6 bases; unmatched junction bases: 11. CDR3: CASSQLDRGSRDGYTF. CDR3 bases: TGCGCCAGCAGTCAGCTGGACAGGGGATCGCGTGATGGCTACACCTTC.

The chain employs TRBV7-2 and TRBJ2-2, with D tentatively TRBD2 (5 bases). The germline V gene encodes CDR1 SGHTA and CDR2 FQGNSA. V lost 0 bases and J lost 6, with 8 bases in between. This CDR3 is 14 amino acids long. The DNA for the CDR3 is TGTGCCAGCAGCTTAGCCAGCGGCGCCGGGGAGCTGTTTTTT. As protein: CASSLASGAGELFF.

This clone was seen only a few times. The chain carries TRBV11-2 and TRBJ1-1; D gene uncertain. Trimming pared 5 bases from V and 10 bases from J, leaving 11 bases between. Per the germline V gene, CDR1 is SGHAT and CDR2 is FQNNGV. The CDR3 is 11 amino acids. This CDR3 reads CASSLGGRAFF. The CDR3 DNA sequence: TGTGCCAGCAGCCTAGGTGGGAGAGCTTTCTTT.

This sequence joins TRBV6-1 and TRBJ1-1; D might be TRBD1 (6 bases). This CDR3 spans 13 amino acids. The germline gives CDR1 MNHNS, CDR2 SASEGT. Trimming shortened V by 0 bases and J by 5 bases, and 7 bases separated the two germline ends. The CDR3, as DNA: TGTGCCAGCAGTGAAGCTAGGGGGACTGAAGCTTTCTTT. This translates into CASSEARGTEAFF.

The chain is built from TRBV11-2 and TRBJ2-7; 7 positions match TRBD1. V dropped 5 bases and J dropped 6; count of bases not matched to a gene: 16. The CDR3 contains 16 residues. Germline lookup yields CDR1 SGHAT and CDR2 FQNNGV. In DNA, the CDR3 is TGTGCCAGCAGCATGATTACAGGGGCCACGGTTGGCGAGCAGTACTTC. This codes for CASSMITGATVGEQYF.

This chain connects TRBV28 to TRBJ2-5; 8 nucleotides agree with TRBD2. Germline CDR1 and CDR2: MDHEN and SYDVKM. The V gene end was trimmed by 10 bases and the J gene end by 4 bases; junction bases not matched to a gene: 8. The CDR3 length is 13 residues. Here the CDR3 reads CAIGLAGRETQYF. Written as DNA, the CDR3 is TGTGCCATCGGGCTAGCGGGTCGAGAGACCCAGTACTTC.

The V and J genes are TRBV15 and TRBJ2-4, with 11 bases fitting TRBD1. Germline loops: CDR1 LNHNV, CDR2 YYDKDF (reference sequence). The CDR3 extends over 15 amino acids. Trimming took 1 base from V and 6 from J; bases not matched to a gene: 2. In DNA, the CDR3 is TGTGCCACCAGCAGAGGAGGGACAGGGGGAAACATTCAGTACTTC. Its protein is CATSRGGTGGNIQYF.

The chain couples TRBV4-1 to TRBJ1-5; no reliable D call. Germline V lookup: CDR1 MGHRA, CDR2 YSYEKL. CDR3 length: 13 amino acids. Deletions cut 3 bases from V and 6 bases from J, with 9 bases between. CDR3 bases: TGCGCCAGCAGCCACGAGGGCAGTCAGCCCCAGCATTTT. Residues: CASSHEGSQPQHF.

The rearrangement uses TRBV10-3 and TRBJ2-1; 7 bases line up with TRBD2. V lost 3 bases, J lost 1 base, and 9 bases stayed unmatched. Germline V lookup: CDR1 ENHRY, CDR2 SYGVKD. This CDR3 comprises 17 residues. The CDR3, as DNA: TGTGCCATCAGTGATGGGGGTGGCGGGAGATCCTACAATGAGCAGTTCTTC. This gives the protein CAISDGGGGRSYNEQFF.

This chain links TRBV28 with TRBJ1-4; the match to TRBD1 covers 8 bases. Germline assignment: CDR1 MDHEN and CDR2 SYDVKM. The CDR3 runs to 16 residues. Trimming took 5 bases from V and 6 from J; bases not matched to a gene: 11. The CDR3 DNA reads as TGTGCCAGCAGTCCACATACGGGACAGGATTATGAAAAACTGTTTTTT. Translated: CASSPHTGQDYEKLFF. The entire variable domain, with the rest obtained from reference TRBV28 and TRBJ1-4, is as follows: DVKVTQSSRYLVKRTGEKVFLECVQDMDHENMFWYRQDPGLGLRLIYFSYDVKMKEKGDIPEGYSVSREKKERFSLILESASTNQTSMYLCASSPHTGQDYEKLFFGSGTQLSVL.

This clone was picked up a small number of times. The gene calls are TRBV6-5 and TRBJ1-2; possible D gene TRBD1, 5 bases. Trimming pared 8 bases from V and 8 bases from J, leaving 15 bases between. Germline loops: CDR1 MNHEY, CDR2 SVGAGI. The CDR3 consists of 12 residues. This CDR3 is CASLGQGEGYTF. The CDR3 nucleotides read TGTGCCAGCCTAGGGCAGGGTGAAGGCTACACCTTC.

The genes are TRBV28 and TRBJ1-2, with 9 bases fitting TRBD1. The germline gives CDR1 MDHEN, CDR2 SYDVKM. The V and J ends lost 2 bases and 5 bases, in that order; junction bases with no gene match: 3. This CDR3 spans 14 amino acids. CDR3 region: CASSLETGGYGYTF. CDR3 sequence (DNA): TGTGCCAGCAGTTTAGAGACAGGGGGTTATGGCTACACCTTC.

Details on this clone: In the same sample, other DNA sequences code for this CDR3. V gene TRBV6-2 or TRBV6-3 combines with J gene TRBJ2-1, with D maybe TRBD2 (6 bases). Germline lookup yields CDR1 MNHEY and CDR2 SVGEGT. This CDR3 is 16 amino acids long. The V end lost 2 bases, the J end lost 6 bases, and 17 bases lay between the germline ends. In DNA form, the CDR3 reads TGTGCCAGCAGTTACGGCGGGACTTCTCCCCCCAATGAGCAGTTCTTC. It encodes CASSYGGTSPPNEQFF.

The chain uses TRBV3-1 (or the pseudogene TRBV3-2) and TRBJ1-2; D is uncertain. CDR1 and CDR2 (germline): LGHDT, YNNKEL (reference sequence). CDR3 length: 14 residues. V gave up 3 bases and J gave up 8 bases, with 16 bases separating them. CDR3 amino acids: CASSHRRPLNGYTF. Written as DNA, the CDR3 is TGTGCCAGCAGCCATAGGCGGCCCCTAAACGGCTACACCTTC.

The V and J genes are TRBV6-5 and TRBJ1-5; the D gene is possibly TRBD1 (5 bases). Deletions cut 5 bases from V and 9 bases from J, with 17 bases between. CDR3 length: 14 amino acids. CDR1 is MNHEY, CDR2 SVGAGI, per germline. CDR3 in amino acids: CASSQGRRGGPQHF. The CDR3 DNA follows: TGTGCCAGCAGTCAGGGCCGGCGGGGAGGGCCCCAGCATTTT.

This chain connects TRBV2 to TRBJ2-3; weak D call: TRBD2 (6 bases). CDR3 length: 14 residues. The V end was cut by 7 bases, the J end by 1 base, with 12 bases between. Germline CDR1 is SNHLY and CDR2 is FYNNEI. The CDR3 nucleotides are TGTGCCAGCATGAGGGAGGATGGCACAGATACGCAGTATTTT. Translation: CASMREDGTDTQYF.

The chain recombines TRBV24-1 with TRBJ2-2; 14 positions agree with TRBD2. V was clipped by 5 bases and J by 6 bases; unmatched bases: 1. This CDR3 comprises 15 residues. Per the germline V gene, CDR1 is KGHDR and CDR2 is SFDVKD. CDR3 protein: CATSGLAGGAGELFF. CDR3 DNA sequence: TGTGCCACCAGTGGACTAGCGGGAGGGGCCGGGGAGCTGTTTTTT.

The chain links TRBV27 to TRBJ1-5, with a possible D match to TRBD1 (6 bases). Germline V gives CDR1 MNHEY, CDR2 SMNVEV (reference sequence). The V end lost 2 bases, the J end lost 3 bases, and 8 bases lay between the germline ends. The CDR3 contains 14 residues. The CDR3 DNA sequence: TGTGCCAGCAGTTTAGGACAGACCAATCAGCCCCAGCATTTT. Encoded protein: CASSLGQTNQPQHF.

The genes are TRBV4-3 and TRBJ1-5; D gene uncertain. The ends were cut back, 0 bases at V and 6 bases at J, with 18 bases in the middle. Germline V gene lookup returns CDR1 LGHNA and CDR2 YSLEER. The CDR3 contains 17 residues. CDR3 sequence reads: CASSQEVEVGSGQPQHF. The CDR3 DNA reads as TGCGCCAGCAGCCAAGAGGTGGAGGTGGGGTCCGGTCAGCCCCAGCATTTT.

The chain combines TRBV10-3 with TRBJ2-7; 7 bases fit TRBD2. The CDR3 runs 17 residues. Germline CDR1 ENHRY, CDR2 SYGVKD. J gave up 0 bases and V 2 bases, and 10 bases lay outside the gene matches. The CDR3 protein is CAISEPEGLVSSYEQYF. The CDR3 coding sequence is TGTGCCATCAGTGAGCCCGAAGGACTAGTCTCCTCCTACGAGCAGTACTTC.

This chain joins TRBV5-1 and TRBJ2-5; TRBD1 aligns across 9 bases. J was trimmed by 3 bases and V by 2 bases; bases with no gene match: 2. Germline lookup yields CDR1 SGHRS and CDR2 YFSETQ. This CDR3 is 14 amino acids long. The CDR3 bases are TGCGCCAGCAGCTTACGACAGGGGGAAGAGACCCAGTACTTC. Translating gives CASSLRQGEETQYF.